The entry that follows covers one T cell receptor beta chain sequence. The antigen is undetermined. This sample was included in a study of T cells after yellow fever vaccination. Turning to the study itself: Fractions containing few cells were prepared with SMART-Seq v4 Ultra Low Input.

Study-level findings and limits: Few clonotypes appeared in both CD4 and CD8 compartments.

5'RACE template switching produced TCR cDNA carrying a universal primer site and UMIs. MiXCR was run by TCRdb on the 5' RACE reads, yielding one entry per CDR3 protein. The sample shows over 300,000 distinct CDR3 sequences, about 4% of them seen only once. Germline assignment: CDR1 SNHLY and CDR2 FYNNEI. Trimming removed 6 bases at V and 0 bases at J, with 12 bases between. The CDR3 sequence is 14 residues long. The V call is TRBV2, the J call TRBJ2-7; maybe TRBD1 (6 bases). The source is a man between 18 and 35 years old who received the YFV17D yellow fever vaccine. The specimen was PBMCs, collected 5 days after the yellow fever booster vaccination. The CDR3 bases are TGTGCCAGCAGGGCACAGGGACCCTCCTACGAGCAGTACGTC. Residues: CASRAQGPSYEQYV.